A selection of T cell receptor beta chains follows, all from one sample in a study of blood T cell repertoires in COVID-19. Repertoires were generated with immunoSEQ multiplex PCR, while TCRdb's copy carries only in-frame clones and drops some. The data hold 180,000 or so clones, with 86% observed a single time. The sequenced sample was peripheral blood. The receptors shown here come from a man in his 70s with acute or convalescent COVID-19. The CDR3 runs from the conserved cysteine through the conserved F or W. D genes are given only for firm matches.

v_call	j_call	d_call	cdr3_aa
TRBV5-1	TRBJ1-2	.	CASSPQGPWVYGYTF
TRBV7-3	TRBJ2-3	TRBD2	CASSLTGTTTDTQYF
TRBV7-6	TRBJ2-6	.	CASSLVAGGSGANVLTF
TRBV28	TRBJ2-1	.	CASSPRDDSYNEQFF
TRBV28	TRBJ1-5	.	CASSLEVQPQHF
TRBV19	TRBJ1-4	.	CASSIYGELRGKLFF
TRBV3-1/TRBV3-2	TRBJ2-1	TRBD2	CASSQFSGTSGRDEQFF
TRBV28	TRBJ1-2	.	CASSFPGTLYGYTF
TRBV18	TRBJ1-6	TRBD1	CASSPLTGVSPHDYSPLHF
TRBV28	TRBJ1-2	.	CASSLNSYGYTF
TRBV5-4	TRBJ1-4	.	CASSRDRNEKLFF
TRBV2	TRBJ2-1	.	CASSVTPGRQQFF
TRBV15	TRBJ2-1	.	CATSADRWTALGEQFF
TRBV21-1	TRBJ1-1	.	CASRRQGSAEAFF
TRBV2	TRBJ2-3	TRBD2	CASTSQWSGGADTQYF
TRBV7-9	TRBJ2-1	TRBD2	CASSLRAGEYNEQFF
TRBV5-1	TRBJ2-1	.	CASSLGSGTYNEQFF
TRBV5-1	TRBJ1-2	.	CASSPGLGYGYTF
TRBV5-4	TRBJ2-2	.	CASSWAGQRNTGELFF
TRBV16	TRBJ1-2	TRBD1	CASSQSSRGHYGYTF
TRBV5-6	TRBJ2-7	TRBD1	CASSLTGQGADEQYF
TRBV3-1/TRBV3-2	TRBJ2-3	.	CASSQQDITDTQYF
TRBV27	TRBJ1-1	.	CASSRIGSTEAFF
TRBV2	TRBJ2-1	TRBD2	CASSRGLAGVVEQFF
TRBV28	TRBJ2-7	TRBD2	CASSPQGAGGQQYF
TRBV18	TRBJ2-7	TRBD2	CASSAGGDFYEQYF
TRBV2	TRBJ1-5	.	CASSPGREYGNQPQHF
TRBV19	TRBJ2-2	TRBD1	CASSPTGTGSYTGELFF
TRBV5-1	TRBJ2-7	TRBD1	CASSLTTGGTYEQYF
TRBV13	TRBJ2-1	.	CASSGKGGNEQFF
TRBV7-9	TRBJ1-2	TRBD1	CASSPRTGNAYGYTF
TRBV28	TRBJ1-2	.	CASRVQRTNYGYTF
TRBV5-8	TRBJ1-5	TRBD1	CASSGTGGQPQHF
TRBV3-1/TRBV3-2	TRBJ1-3	.	CASSQGVRGPIYF
TRBV6-6	TRBJ2-7	TRBD2	CASSSQLAGYSYEQYF
TRBV6-1	TRBJ2-3	TRBD2	CASSERRTPGGDTQYF
TRBV9	TRBJ1-4	.	CASSPSATNEKLFF
TRBV18	TRBJ1-1	TRBD1	CASSPIPGTANTEAFF
TRBV6-5	TRBJ2-7	TRBD2	CASSYLTSGGPYEQYF
TRBV4-3	TRBJ2-1	TRBD2	CASSQEVPSGGGEQFF
TRBV4-1	TRBJ2-7	TRBD1	CASSLRDRSFEQYF
TRBV2	TRBJ1-1	.	CASRTDMNTEAFF
TRBV27	TRBJ2-7	.	CASSLCQGGCEQYF
TRBV9	TRBJ2-7	.	CASSDGWGRGTYEQYF
TRBV24-1	TRBJ2-6	TRBD1	CATSDPSGGAYGANVLTF
TRBV2	TRBJ2-7	.	CASRGASYEQYF
TRBV27	TRBJ1-2	.	CASSSFPRVNYTF
TRBV12-3/TRBV12-4	TRBJ2-1	TRBD2	CASRWTSPGEQFF
TRBV24-1	TRBJ2-5	.	CATSDLREPETQYF
TRBV4-1	TRBJ2-1	TRBD2	CASSQGTSGGAYNEQFF
TRBV5-1	TRBJ2-5	.	CASSLEGREETQYF
TRBV6-5	TRBJ1-1	TRBD1	CASSRQGQLKRAFF
TRBV7-9	TRBJ1-2	TRBD1	CASSPPDGQAITF
TRBV10-2	TRBJ1-1	TRBD1	CASRRQGAENTEAFF
TRBV6-5	TRBJ2-7	.	CASSLRDEQYF
TRBV11-2	TRBJ2-7	.	CASSVEVGLYEQYF
TRBV5-1	TRBJ2-2	TRBD2	CASSLAKLAGLTGGELFF
TRBV28	TRBJ1-2	.	CASSLDAGGTYTF
TRBV12-3/TRBV12-4	TRBJ1-3	.	CASSLADTIYF